This T cell receptor (beta chain) stems from a study of identical twins. TCRdb recomputed calls from the 5' RACE reads with MiXCR, one row per CDR3 protein. Here the sample spans more than 600,000 distinct CDR3 sequences, about 20% being singletons. Concerning this clonotype itself: The antigen is not known.

The CDR3 is 14 residues long. Germline CDR1 reads DFQATT; CDR2 reads SNEGSKA (reference sequence). V lost 8 bases and J 5 bases, leaving 19 bases between the germline ends. Study findings and constraints: Memory repertoires lacked the insertion deficit that abundant cord blood beta clonotypes showed.

The same data also contributed to another study, on T cells expressing NK-cell markers. That work adds: In a handful of donors, dominant CD3+CD56+NKG2C+ clones formed 1.0-7.0% of CD8+ cells. Whether the expanded NKG2C+ T cell clones recognized HCMV remained unclear.

The chain uses TRBV20-1 and TRBJ2-1; maybe TRBD2 (6 bases). The TCR sequence derives from a young woman in good health. The source material was PBMCs. The CDR3 coding sequence is TGCAGTCTCACCGGGACTTACCTTAACAATGAGCAGTTCTTC. Translating gives CSLTGTYLNNEQFF.